The sequence of this T cell receptor beta chain was determined in a study of blood T cell repertoires in COVID-19 (dated by TCRdb to 2020 to 2021). Context from the whole study: Samples from collaborators originated in the United States, Italy and Spain and spanned both the acute and convalescent phases of COVID-19. HLA class I and class II types, where available, came from metadata supplied by the sample provider rather than from assay-based typing. Samples came from the ongoing ImmuneRACE study (first 160 participants) plus 1,254 subjects from 6 global collaborators. Nearly every sample came with metadata listing a de-identified subject ID, COVID-19 status, age in years and sex. The material from the prospective study consisted of cDNA or gDNA derived from T cells, B-cell-depleted T cells, or PBMCs. The repertoires were released in a freely available public database meant as a resource for research on the immune response to SARS-CoV-2. The dataset comprised deeply sampled blood TCRbeta repertoires from subjects exposed to, actively infected with, or recovered from COVID-19. The investigation overall reported the following: The quantity of clinical and demographic metadata differed by source and by participant and was supplied without curation.

Taken from cysteine to phenylalanine, the CDR3 has 15 residues. Only the CDR3 region is kept as DNA, spanning 45 bases read in frame from base 1. Ends trimmed: V by 6 bases, J by 3 bases; bases unmatched to a gene: 7. CDR1 and CDR2 are drawn from the germline V gene: ENHRY, SYGVKD. A remark on this clone: The antigen it recognizes is unknown. No base-level quality is on record; no much larger clone is a single base apart.

The immunoSEQ Assay, a bias-controlled multiplex PCR, was used to amplify TCRbeta CDR3 regions from genomic DNA. From the authors' description of their analysis: The number of nucleated cells in each sample was estimated by amplification of reference gene primers within the assay. To quantify the absolute abundance of each unique TCRbeta CDR3 rearrangement, sequence reads were collapsed and filtered. For each sample, productive Simpson clonality was calculated as the square root of Simpson's diversity index over productive rearrangements. This immuneACCESS table, as held by TCRdb, lists in-frame sequences with V and J called but not all clones. Of the missing ones, under half trace to an unresolved V gene in checked studies; the others have no known cause. The V and J calls and the clone size are those of that table, but D and trimming were determined from the DNA. The sample table lists tens of thousands of clones, roughly 93% of them with a count of one. The top ten clones comprise about 0.85% of the sample.

Each collaborating institution followed its own protocols to collect whole blood in K2EDTA tubes. For TCRbeta analysis, collaborator samples were shipped as frozen whole blood, as isolated PBMCs, or as DNA extracted from either sample type. Recombination linked TRBV10-3 to TRBJ1-1; the junction holds 10 bases that match TRBD1. Material: peripheral blood. The source is a male donor with active COVID-19. The DNA is as follows: TGTGCCATCAGAGCCGGGACAGGGGATTACACTGAAGCTTTCTTT. Translation gives CAIRAGTGDYTEAFF.